The source of this T cell receptor (beta chain) is a study of cytotoxic CD8 clonotypes in ibrutinib-treated CLL. For this clone: The antigen remains unidentified.

Assay used: immunoSEQ multiplex PCR; TCRdb lists only in-frame clones, some missing. The sample contains 75,000 to 80,000 clones, around four fifths of which appear only once. Trimming pared 3 bases from V and 5 bases from J, leaving 15 bases between. Germline CDR1 is SGHNT and CDR2 is YYREEE (reference sequence). The CDR3 sequence is 15 residues long. Overall study findings and caveats: Contraction or stability on treatment was seen for public clonotypes, which were uncommon.

The chain carries TRBV5-4 and TRBJ1-3; D unresolved. The sequence derives from a human donor with chronic lymphocytic leukemia. Sequenced material: PBMCs, taken after 24 months of ibrutinib treatment. The CDR3 bases are TGTGCCAGCAGCTCGTTGGGGAATTCTAGAAACACCATATATTTT. This translates into CASSSLGNSRNTIYF.